This T cell receptor beta chain comes out of a study of blood T cells in healthy people across ages (dated by TCRdb to about 2015). Study-level background: In model experiments, template switching captured about one uniquely barcoded TCR beta cDNA molecule for every two T cells. The study measured age-related changes in TCR beta repertoire diversity using deep sequencing normalized with unique cDNA molecular identifiers. Donors were grouped into four age groups: young (average 16 years), middle-aged (less than 40), aged (around 60) and long-lived (approximately 75). To avoid experimental bias, donors of different ages were distributed randomly across sequencing lanes. Using the same blood draw, the study looked at two additional independent replicas of 1 million unique cDNA reads for two donors, one aged 18 to 30 and the other aged 80 or older.

Overall study outcomes, separate from this receptor: Because donor CMV infection status was unknown, age-related changes in expanded clonotypes were potentially confounded. The long-lived group showed more naive CD4+ T cells, fewer expanded clones and increased TCR diversity than the aged group, suggesting age selection. There was a strong correlation between observed TCR beta diversity and the percentage of naive T cells measured by flow cytometry. Bulk unsorted PBMC profiling prevented conclusive comparison of naive and antigen-experienced compartments. Estimates of total diversity based on one million sequenced T cells were regarded as lower bounds and as underestimates. Observed TCR beta diversity per million T cells fell roughly linearly with age, and a significant reduction was already apparent by age roughly 40.

Library prep was done by 5' RACE. Sequencing instrument: Illumina HiSeq 2500. A second roughly 6 to 12 cycle PCR used a sample-barcoded 5' primer and a J-beta primer mix. A unique molecular identifier was introduced onto each TCR beta cDNA molecule by a template-switch 5' adaptor carrying 12 random nucleotides. Each sample yielded at least 3 million CDR3-containing paired-end reads. First-strand cDNA synthesis was performed from all RNA using the Mint cDNA synthesis kit, with priming by a TRBC-specific oligonucleotide. All cDNA was treated with uracil-DNA glycosylase and then went through a first 18-cycle PCR with the universal primers M1SS and BC2_uni_R. In the authors' own workflow: Each sample was normalized by randomly selecting 1 million high-quality reads, each carrying a distinct molecular identifier. Instead of being binned into consensus sequences, reads that shared molecular identifiers were thrown out. CDR3 identification, clonotype clustering and error correction used MiTCR with a Q25 quality threshold and the strictest error-elimination algorithm. A nonparametric unseen species model using Euler transformation provided a lower-bound estimate of total TCR beta diversity. Through fastp at Q25 and MiXCR, TCRdb rebuilt clones from the public reads, retaining in-frame beta chains. Entries that share a CDR3 protein sequence are merged under the most common genes and DNA. It is TCRdb's table, rather than the study itself, that gives the V and J calls and clone size. This sample gives 780,000 or so distinct CDR3 sequences in total; 56% of them show up just once. Roughly 25% of the sample comes from the top ten.

CDR1 and CDR2 (SQVTM, ANQGSEA) derive from the germline V gene. The CDR3 covers 13 residues, taking in both the cysteine and the phenylalanine. Only the CDR3 region is kept as DNA, spanning 39 bases read in frame from base 1. The roughly 39 donors, aged about 6 to 100 years, were systemically healthy Caucasian individuals from Russia. Each donor gave about 9.8 milliliters of peripheral blood, drawn into EDTA-treated Vacutainer tubes. Ficoll-Paque density-gradient centrifugation was used to isolate PBMCs, with at least 6 million per sample. Total RNA, at least 6 micrograms per sample, was extracted from PBMCs with Trizol reagent. The percentages of naive CD45RAhigh/CD27high T cells were determined by flow cytometry on a PBMC aliquot from every donor. This clonotype occurred a few times. Which antigen it targets is not known. A read error may account for a junction end that differs from germline.

The chain is assembled from TRBV29-1 and TRBJ2-3; the D region is possibly TRBD1 or TRBD2, each matching across 5 bases. The TCR sequence derives from a man aged 35 to 55 in good health. Specimen: blood. The CDR3 reads CSVEEGRADTQYF. Read as DNA, the sequence is TGCAGCGTCGAAGAGGGGCGCGCAGATACGCAGTATTTT.